Following are 25 T cell receptor beta chains from one sample sequenced in a study of T cell responses to AZD1222 COVID-19 vaccine. TCRdb keeps only in-frame clones here, not all; method: immunoSEQ multiplex PCR. The table shows 90,000 to 150,000 clones, with approximately 85% occurring only once. The sequencing here drew on peripheral blood, taken on day 0 of AZD1222 vaccination. The receptors originated from an adult in good health.

This chain connects TRBV10-3 to TRBJ2-3; 7 bases are shared with TRBD2. Germline CDR1 and CDR2: ENHRY and SYGVKD. CDR3 length equals 16 residues. With V trimmed by 4 bases and J by 6 bases, 13 bases remained unmatched. This CDR3 reads CAISVTSSGIGDTQYF. CDR3 sequence (DNA): TGTGCCATCAGTGTAACCTCTAGCGGAATCGGGGATACGCAGTATTTT.

The chain uses TRBV29-1 and TRBJ1-1; possible D gene TRBD1, 5 bases. V was shortened by 4 bases and J by 7 bases, with 16 bases between the two germline ends. Germline CDR1 is SQVTM and CDR2 is ANQGSEA. The CDR3 runs 13 residues. The DNA for the CDR3 is TGCAGCGTTGCTCACAGCCTAGGGGTTGAAGCTTTCTTT. Translated, it gives CSVAHSLGVEAFF.

This clone was seen once. The gene calls are TRBV6-5 and TRBJ1-2; TRBD1 matches at 8 bases. This CDR3 has 14 residues. The germline CDR1 and CDR2 sequences are MNHEY and SVGAGI. The V gene end was trimmed by 6 bases and the J gene end by 8 bases; junction bases not matched to a gene: 11. The CDR3 bases are TGTGCCAGCAGAGACAGGGGCCTCCCTTGGGGCTACACCTTC. It yields the protein CASRDRGLPWGYTF.

The CDR3 is CASSVRENSPLHF. DNA of the CDR3: TGTGCCAGCAGTGTGAGGGAAAATTCACCCCTCCACTTT. This rearrangement joins TRBV2 to TRBJ1-6; no definite D call. V lost 4 bases and J 7 bases, leaving 8 bases between the germline ends. Germline V lookup: CDR1 SNHLY, CDR2 FYNNEI. The CDR3 contains 13 residues.

The chain links TRBV6-5 to TRBJ2-7; D remains ambiguous. The germline gives CDR1 MNHEY, CDR2 SVGAGI. The CDR3 covers 15 residues. Trimming left V 0 bases short and J 3 bases short, with 12 bases between. This CDR3 is CASSYSYHWDYEQYF. Written as DNA, the CDR3 is TGTGCCAGCAGTTACTCGTATCATTGGGACTACGAGCAGTACTTC.

The chain links TRBV28 to TRBJ1-1, with D possibly being TRBD1 (5 bases). The CDR3 has 16 amino acids. CDR1 is MDHEN, CDR2 SYDVKM, per germline. V gave up 4 bases and J gave up 1 base, with 16 bases separating them. This chain's CDR3 is CASSSYSTRGNTEAFF. CDR3 coding DNA: TGTGCCAGCAGTTCCTACTCGACAAGGGGGAACACTGAAGCTTTCTTT.

The chain couples TRBV6-5 to TRBJ1-2; perhaps TRBD1 as D (6 bases). V lost 6 bases, J lost 4 bases, and 18 bases lay in between. In germline, CDR1 is MNHEY, CDR2 SVGAGI. The CDR3 has 15 residues. CDR3 loop: CASRPARGAGYGYTF. The CDR3 nucleotides read TGTGCCAGCAGGCCGGCCAGGGGAGCTGGCTATGGCTACACCTTC.

This rearrangement joins TRBV2 to TRBJ2-7; D remains unclear. The CDR3 totals 14 residues. Trimming stripped 3 bases from V and 6 bases from J, with 15 bases between. The germline gives CDR1 SNHLY, CDR2 FYNNEI. In DNA form, the CDR3 reads TGTGCCAGCAGTGATAGTCAGATATCGCTCGAGCAGTACTTC. Amino acids: CASSDSQISLEQYF.

V usage is TRBV5-1 and J usage is TRBJ1-2; tentative D call: TRBD1 (6 bases). CDR3 length equals 15 residues. Trimming cost V 0 bases and J 10 bases, with 19 bases left between them. CDR1 SGHRS and CDR2 YFSETQ come from the germline V gene. The CDR3 DNA is TGCGCCAGCAGCTTGGAGATAGGGGGGGTTCAAGCCTACACCTTC. It encodes CASSLEIGGVQAYTF.

In DNA, the CDR3 is TGTGCCAGTCAACAGGGGCGCGCTGAAAAACTGTTTTTT. Its translation is CASQQGRAEKLFF. The V gene is TRBV19, the J gene TRBJ1-4, with 7 bases that match TRBD1. The CDR3 totals 13 residues. Germline CDR1 and CDR2: LNHDA and SQIVND (reference sequence). V dropped 8 bases and J dropped 7; count of bases not matched to a gene: 7.

V is TRBV15 and J is TRBJ2-2; 8 nucleotides agree with TRBD1. V lost 1 base, J lost 6 bases, and 7 bases stayed unmatched. Germline CDR1 and CDR2: LNHNV and YYDKDF (reference sequence). The CDR3 extends over 16 amino acids. This CDR3 is CATSRVGRGRSGELFF. The CDR3 DNA follows: TGTGCCACCAGCAGAGTCGGCAGGGGGCGCTCCGGGGAGCTGTTTTTT.

The CDR3 here is CASSFRGGSSGNTIYF. DNA of the CDR3: TGTGCCAGCAGCTTCAGGGGGGGCAGCTCTGGAAACACCATATATTTT. V gene TRBV5-6 combines with J gene TRBJ1-3, with 7 positions matching TRBD1. This CDR3 contains 16 residues. J was trimmed by 0 bases and V by 2 bases; bases with no gene match: 5. Germline V gene sequence: CDR1 SGHDT, CDR2 YYEEEE.

The sample holds many counts of this clone. The chain uses TRBV21-1 and TRBJ1-6. TRBV21-1 is annotated as a pseudogene. The CDR3 has 15 residues. The CDR3 reads CASTVSRSQNSPLHF. The CDR3 DNA is TGTGCCAGCACCGTTTCGAGGTCACAGAATTCACCCCTCCACTTT.

This chain links TRBV3-1 (or the pseudogene TRBV3-2) with TRBJ2-3; the D gene is possibly TRBD2 (6 bases). Per germline, CDR1 LGHDT and CDR2 YNNKEL (reference sequence). Trimming removed 2 bases at V and 0 bases at J, with 12 bases between. The CDR3 spans 16 residues. CDR3 bases: TGTGCCAGCAGCCAACTTAGCGGCCCAAGCACAGATACGCAGTATTTT. The encoded protein is CASSQLSGPSTDTQYF.

The CDR3 region is CSVEIWRESSTDTQYF. In DNA form, the CDR3 reads TGCAGCGTTGAGATTTGGCGGGAATCTAGCACAGATACGCAGTATTTT. The genes are TRBV29-1 and TRBJ2-3; possibly TRBD2 for D (6 bases). Germline lookup yields CDR1 SQVTM and CDR2 ANQGSEA. V lost 3 bases, J lost 0 bases, and 16 bases lay in between. This CDR3 comprises 16 residues.

This clone was picked up a small number of times. The rearrangement joins TRBV11-3 to TRBJ1-1; D remains unclear. Germline V gene data show CDR1 as SGHNT and CDR2 as YENEEA. This CDR3 has 13 amino acids. Between the trimmed V and J ends, which lost 2 bases and 1 base, there was a span of 5 bases. CDR3 in amino acids: CASSLLENTEAFF. The CDR3 coding sequence is TGTGCCAGCAGCTTACTCGAGAACACTGAAGCTTTCTTT.

The V call is TRBV3-1 (or the pseudogene TRBV3-2), the J call TRBJ1-5; D gene ambiguous. V dropped 11 bases and J dropped 3 bases, with 26 bases sitting between them. This CDR3 region has 17 residues. Germline V gene lookup returns CDR1 LGHDT and CDR2 YNNKEL (reference sequence). The CDR3 loop reads CAQIWGWSKQLNQPQHF. The CDR3 coding sequence is TGTGCCCAGATTTGGGGTTGGTCCAAACAACTCAATCAGCCCCAGCATTTT.

The chain's CDR3 is CASPSTAVGDTQYF. The CDR3 region has the DNA TGTGCCAGCCCTAGTACTGCCGTCGGGGATACGCAGTATTTT. This chain uses TRBV21-1 with TRBJ2-3; the DNA was not used to check the table's D call, TRBD2. TRBV21-1 corresponds to a pseudogene. CDR3 length: 14 amino acids.

The rearrangement joins TRBV19 to TRBJ1-1; the D is unclear. Trimming cost V 5 bases and J 0 bases, with 10 bases left between them. CDR1 is LNHDA and CDR2 is SQIVND in the germline V gene (reference sequence). This CDR3 is built from 14 residues. The chain's CDR3 is CASSARHLNTEAFF. The CDR3 DNA follows: TGTGCCAGTAGTGCGCGGCATCTGAACACTGAAGCTTTCTTT.

The genes are TRBV11-2 and TRBJ2-6; D is ambiguous. CDR3 size: 14 residues. Trimming removed 7 bases from V and 0 bases from J, with 7 bases in between. Germline CDR1 reads SGHAT; CDR2 reads FQNNGV. The CDR3 DNA follows: TGTGCCAGCACTTGGGGCTCTGGGGCCAACGTCCTGACTTTC. This translates into CASTWGSGANVLTF.

This chain joins TRBV11-2 and TRBJ2-2; D is possibly TRBD1 or TRBD2 (5 bases each). CDR1 and CDR2 (germline): SGHAT, FQNNGV. Trimming removed 5 bases from V and 4 bases from J, with 20 bases in between. CDR3 length: 17 amino acids. Here the CDR3 DNA reads TGTGCCAGCAGCCCCCGACTGGAAGGGACGGGCACCGGGGAGCTGTTTTTT. Encoded protein: CASSPRLEGTGTGELFF.

The chain joins TRBV6-5 to TRBJ1-2; no firm D call. The CDR3 has 14 amino acids. Germline CDR1 is MNHEY and CDR2 is SVGAGI. V dropped 0 bases and J dropped 4 bases, with 9 bases sitting between them. The chain's CDR3 is CASSYSNWGYGYTF. The CDR3 coding sequence is TGTGCCAGCAGTTACTCGAACTGGGGCTATGGCTACACCTTC.

The chain carries TRBV7-2 and TRBJ1-5; no firm D call. The CDR3 consists of 14 residues. Germline V gene sequence: CDR1 SGHTA, CDR2 FQGNSA. Trimming left V 4 bases short and J 1 base short, with 8 bases between. CDR3 sequence (DNA): TGTGCCAGCAGCTCTTCTTTGAGCAATCAGCCCCAGCATTTT. Its translation: CASSSSLSNQPQHF.

The gene calls are TRBV4-2 and TRBJ2-1; D ambiguous. The CDR3 covers 15 residues. The germline CDR1 and CDR2 sequences are LGHNA and YNFKEQ. V dropped 0 bases and J dropped 2 bases, with 8 bases sitting between them. The CDR3 sequence is CASSQDFRTYNEQFF. The DNA for the CDR3 is TGTGCCAGCAGCCAAGATTTTCGTACCTACAATGAGCAGTTCTTC.

This clone was detected only once. This chain uses TRBV7-2 with TRBJ2-7; D unresolved. The ends were cut back, 4 bases at V and 5 bases at J, with 12 bases in the middle. The CDR3 has 13 residues. Germline values: CDR1 SGHTA, CDR2 FQGNSA. CDR3 bases: TGTGCCAGCAGCTCCGGGCGCTTGAACGAGCAGTACTTC. It is translated as CASSSGRLNEQYF.